This TCR beta chain was found in a study of shared clonotypes between healthy human individuals (dated by TCRdb to the early 2020s). Regarding the study in general: The cohort comprised a couple of women and a few men aged 18 to 49 years. Each donor's leukapheresis produced roughly between roughly 0.85 and 9.5 billion PBMCs. To increase sequencing depth and limit assay-specific biases, different laboratories used diverse techniques to prepare libraries and sequence TCR repertoires. Blood TCR repertoires of a handful of healthy adults were deeply sequenced to estimate repertoire size and the extent of clonotype sharing between individuals.

The donors were healthy, HIV-negative adults with no recently reported acute infections or vaccinations. Every donor was a Caucasian adult residing in Nashville, Tennessee, USA. For unsorted samples, about 90 million PBMCs were counted and genomic DNA was extracted with the QIAamp DNA Blood Mini kit. After blood collection by leukapheresis, PBMCs were isolated using Ficoll-Histopaque density gradient centrifugation and then cryopreserved in the vapor phase of liquid nitrogen. Summary of the overall study and its limitations: Because the study included only a small number of donors, the genetic and exposure-history diversity represented was limited. Pairwise subsampling indicated that sequencing depth was expected to affect the degree of clonotype sharing among donors. Sampling was limited to blood, and TCR repertoires in tissue likely differ from TCR repertoires in blood.

Using the deep immunoSEQ assay, multiplex PCR amplified TCR CDR3 regions from genomic DNA. Genomic DNA extracted from each cell subset was distributed evenly over all wells of several immunoSEQ 96-well plates, and each plate served as one replicate. Each replicate PCR for unsorted PBMC received about 310 ng genomic DNA, equal to tens of thousands of T cell genomes. Unsorted PBMC genomic DNA was sequenced across ten immunoSEQ deep assay plates. Purified libraries were measured with a Qubit 3.0 fluorometer, size-checked on a Bioanalyzer 2100, and measured again with the KAPA Library Quantification kit. Every immunoSEQ 96-well plate was sequenced on a dedicated single-read 150-cycle Illumina NextSeq 550 flow cell. Concerning the study's data processing: Because the immunoSEQ output held only junctional sequences and lacked quality scores, the filtering could not match the filtering applied to full-length reads. To assign V/J genes and CDR3, sequences were annotated using PyIR, a Python wrapper for IgBLAST v1.9, with IMGT germline references. Any read was removed if the V/J assignment was weak (E-value above 1e-6), the CDR3 was missing, or the read contained stop codons, out-of-frame junctions, or ambiguous translated residues. A V3J clonotype was defined by an identical inferred V gene, J gene, and CDR3 amino acid sequence. Percentage overlap between repertoires was computed as shared unique clonotypes divided by the size of the smaller repertoire. RTK rarefaction, the Chao1 estimator, and Recon v2.1 estimates of unobserved clonotypes were used to assess repertoire richness. This immuneACCESS table, as held by TCRdb, lists in-frame sequences with V and J called but not all clones. Of the missing ones, under half trace to an unresolved V gene in checked studies; the others have no known cause. From that table come the V and J calls and clone size; the DNA was used to work out D and trimming. The sample table lists around 500,000 clones, 65% to 80% of them with a count of one. The biggest ten clones account for 10% to 15% of the sample.

V is shortened by 3 bases, J by 0 bases, and the region joining them spans 8 bases. The CDR3 sequence holds 14 residues, the cysteine and phenylalanine included. Of the read, only the CDR3 DNA is kept; its 42 bases are in frame from base 1. Reading the germline V gene (reference sequence) gives CDR1 LNHDA and CDR2 SQIVND. On this clone itself: There is no known antigen for this receptor. No much larger clone exists at a distance of one base, and base qualities are not known.

The V and J segments used are TRBV19 and TRBJ2-5; the D assignment is uncertain and may be TRBD1 or TRBD2, with 5 bases supporting each. Sequencing was done on a sample of PBMCs. The sequence was obtained from a woman aged 40 to 50 in good health. Some clones in this sample may be carry-over from other donors' samples. The CDR3 reads as follows: CASSIGTYQETQYF. The base sequence is TGTGCCAGTAGTATTGGGACGTACCAAGAGACCCAGTACTTC.